The source of this T cell receptor (beta chain) is a study of T cell changes during pregnancy in multiple sclerosis. Produced via immunoSEQ multiplex PCR; TCRdb's table is partial and in-frame only. In the table there are about 42,000 clones, 80% to 85% of which are singletons. V was trimmed by 4 bases and J by 8 bases, leaving 13 bases between them. This CDR3 has 13 residues. In germline, CDR1 is SGHRS, CDR2 YFSETQ. The chain combines TRBV5-1 with TRBJ2-4, with D possibly being TRBD2 (5 bases). The sequencing here drew on CD4+ T cells from peripheral blood mononuclear cells, taken before pregnancy. The source is a female donor with multiple sclerosis, enrolled in a pregnancy study. CDR3 sequence: CASSDTVGDIQYF. CDR3 nucleotides: TGCGCCAGCAGCGACACAGTCGGGGACATTCAGTACTTC.